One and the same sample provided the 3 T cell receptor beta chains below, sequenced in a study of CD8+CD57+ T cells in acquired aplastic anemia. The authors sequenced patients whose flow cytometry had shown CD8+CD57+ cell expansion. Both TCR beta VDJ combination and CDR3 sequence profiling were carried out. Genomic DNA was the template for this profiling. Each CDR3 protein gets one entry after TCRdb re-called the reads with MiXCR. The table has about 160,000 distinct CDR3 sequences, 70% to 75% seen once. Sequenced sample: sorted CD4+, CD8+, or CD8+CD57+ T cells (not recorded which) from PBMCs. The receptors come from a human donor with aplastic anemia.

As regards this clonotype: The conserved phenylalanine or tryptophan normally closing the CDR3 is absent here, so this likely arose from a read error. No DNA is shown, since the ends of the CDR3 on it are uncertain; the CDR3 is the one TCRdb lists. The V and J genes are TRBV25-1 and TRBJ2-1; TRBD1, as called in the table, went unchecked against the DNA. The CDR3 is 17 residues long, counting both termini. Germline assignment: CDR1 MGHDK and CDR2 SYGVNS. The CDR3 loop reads CASSPAPQAREGYTFGS.

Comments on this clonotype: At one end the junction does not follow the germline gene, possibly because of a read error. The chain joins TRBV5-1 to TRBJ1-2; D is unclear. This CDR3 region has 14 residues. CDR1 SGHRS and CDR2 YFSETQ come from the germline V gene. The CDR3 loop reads CASSLGRQAPGYTF. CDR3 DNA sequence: TGTGCCAGCAGCTTAGGCCGGCAGGCCCCAGGCTACACCTTC.

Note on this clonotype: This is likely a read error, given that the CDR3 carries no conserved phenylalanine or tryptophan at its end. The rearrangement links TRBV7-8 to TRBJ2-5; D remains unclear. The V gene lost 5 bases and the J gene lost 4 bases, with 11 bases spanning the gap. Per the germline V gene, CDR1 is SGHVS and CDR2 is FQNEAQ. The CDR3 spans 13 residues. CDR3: CASSQANRETQYL. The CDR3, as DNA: TGTGCCAGCAGCCAGGCAAATCGAGAGACCCAGTACTTA.